Below, 30 T cell receptor beta chains from the same sample are listed, as sequenced in a study of PD-L1 blockade in urothelial cancer. This sample's time point: pretreatment peripheral blood. Using immunoSEQ multiplex PCR, the repertoire was profiled, and TCRdb retains in-frame clones only, with some absent. The data show under 70,000 clones, 65% to 90% seen once. Sequences were derived from PBMCs, sampled around atezolizumab (anti-PD-L1) treatment. The receptors were sampled from a man in his 70s with urothelial cancer.

The V gene is TRBV2, the J gene TRBJ2-5, with TRBD2 matching over 7 bases. Germline V gene data show CDR1 as SNHLY and CDR2 as FYNNEI. V lost 4 bases to trimming and J lost 7 bases; unmatched junction nucleotides: 0. This CDR3 has 11 residues. The DNA for the CDR3 is TGTGCCAGCAGTGGGGAGGGGACCCAGTACTTC. Protein sequence: CASSGEGTQYF.

The chain is built from TRBV11-2 and TRBJ2-1; D is unclear. Trimming stripped 2 bases from V and 2 bases from J, with 10 bases between. This CDR3 has 15 amino acids. Per germline, CDR1 SGHAT and CDR2 FQNNGV. The CDR3 DNA reads as TGTGCCAGCAGCTTATTGCGTTCAACCTACAATGAGCAGTTCTTC. This translates into CASSLLRSTYNEQFF. Full variable domain (rest looked up from reference TRBV11-2 and TRBJ2-1): EAGVAQSPRYKIIEKRQSVAFWCNPISGHATLYWYQQILGQGPKLLIQFQNNGVVDDSQLPKDRFSAERLKGVDSTLKIQPAKLEDSAVYLCASSLLRSTYNEQFFGPGTRLTVL.

This chain links TRBV25-1 with TRBJ1-2; D gene unclear. Trimming took 2 bases from V and 6 from J, leaving 13 bases between them. From germline, CDR1 is MGHDK and CDR2 SYGVNS. CDR3 length: 14 residues. Here the CDR3 reads CASSEGRKANGYTF. In DNA, the CDR3 is TGTGCCAGCAGTGAAGGCAGGAAGGCGAATGGCTACACCTTC.

This clone is a singleton in its sample. The rearrangement links TRBV7-2 to TRBJ2-1; perhaps TRBD2 as D (6 bases). The CDR3 consists of 13 residues. Germline CDR1 reads SGHTA; CDR2 reads FQGNSA. Between the trimmed V and J ends, which lost 3 bases and 12 bases, there was a span of 15 bases. The CDR3, as DNA: TGTGCCAGCAGCTTCGGTCGGACCGGGGGGCAGTTCTTC. Amino acids: CASSFGRTGGQFF.

The chain joins TRBV7-3 to TRBJ1-2; D is uncertain. The CDR3 is 15 amino acids. The V gene's germline CDR1 is SGHTA and CDR2 FQGTGA. Trimming took off 0 bases at V and 5 bases at J, with 13 bases between the two ends. The CDR3 coding sequence is TGTGCCAGCAGCTTAACCGGCGGGGATGGGTATGGCTACACCTTC. It yields the protein CASSLTGGDGYGYTF.

This chain joins TRBV5-1 and TRBJ1-1; D is unclear. This CDR3 is 13 amino acids long. Germline V gene data show CDR1 as SGHRS and CDR2 as YFSETQ. V was trimmed by 0 bases and J by 1 base, leaving 4 bases between them. The CDR3 DNA follows: TGCGCCAGCAGCTTGGAGCCGAACACTGAAGCTTTCTTT. Amino acid sequence: CASSLEPNTEAFF.

This clone was seen just once. This sequence joins TRBV4-1 and TRBJ2-5, with 11 nucleotides matching TRBD2. From germline, CDR1 is MGHRA and CDR2 YSYEKL. Trimming at V came to 0 bases and at J to 1 base, leaving 10 bases not matched to a gene. The CDR3 contains 19 residues. CDR3 in DNA: TGCGCCAGCAGCCAAGATTACCTAGCGGGGGGTGCCCCCCAAGAGACCCAGTACTTC. This sequence encodes CASSQDYLAGGAPQETQYF.

The CDR3 sequence is CASSQEGGGGYTF. DNA of the CDR3: TGTGCCAGCAGCCAAGAAGGCGGAGGGGGCTACACCTTC. V gene TRBV4-2 combines with J gene TRBJ1-2, with D unresolved. The CDR3 is made up of 13 amino acids. The germline V and J ends were trimmed by 0 bases and 8 bases, with 10 bases remaining between them. CDR1 and CDR2 from the germline V gene are LGHNA and YNFKEQ.

The J gene is TRBJ2-1, the V gene TRBV19, with TRBD2 matching 7 bases. The V and J ends lost 8 bases and 4 bases, in that order; junction bases with no gene match: 11. Germline V gene data show CDR1 as LNHDA and CDR2 as SQIVND (reference sequence). CDR3 length equals 15 residues. The CDR3, as DNA: TGTGCCAGTGAAATCCGAGCCGGGGGGTACAATGAGCAGTTCTTC. Translation: CASEIRAGGYNEQFF.

The chain links TRBV19 to TRBJ1-5, with 9 bases fitting TRBD1. This CDR3 is 15 amino acids long. Germline V lookup: CDR1 LNHDA, CDR2 SQIVND (reference sequence). The V segment lost 7 bases and the J segment 0 bases; nucleotides outside the gene matches: 4. The CDR3, as DNA: TGTGCCAGTAAGGACAGGGGCAATAGCAATCAGCCCCAGCATTTT. This translates into CASKDRGNSNQPQHF.

J is TRBJ1-5 and V is TRBV6-5; 8 positions match TRBD1. Trimming at V came to 7 bases and at J to 4 bases, leaving 6 bases not matched to a gene. Per germline, CDR1 MNHEY and CDR2 SVGAGI. The CDR3 runs 14 residues. The CDR3 coding sequence is TGTGCCAGCAATCAGGGGGCTCGGAATCAGCCCCAGCATTTT. Translating gives CASNQGARNQPQHF.

The rearrangement uses TRBV2 and TRBJ2-1, with TRBD2 matching over 15 bases. The CDR3 sequence is 15 residues long. V dropped 5 bases and J dropped 8; count of bases not matched to a gene: 4. Per the germline V gene, CDR1 is SNHLY and CDR2 is FYNNEI. Here the CDR3 reads CASSRTSGRADEQFF. The CDR3 DNA sequence: TGTGCCAGCAGTAGGACTAGCGGGAGGGCAGATGAGCAGTTCTTC.

The chain combines TRBV7-6 with TRBJ2-7, with 7 bases that match TRBD2. J gave up 0 bases and V 5 bases, and 7 bases lay outside the gene matches. This CDR3 is built from 15 residues. Germline V gives CDR1 SGHVS, CDR2 FNYEAQ. CDR3: CASSPSGTFSYEQYF. CDR3 coding DNA: TGTGCCAGCAGCCCCAGCGGGACTTTCTCCTACGAGCAGTACTTC.

V and J are TRBV15 and TRBJ2-7; a weak D match, TRBD1 (5 bases). Germline lookup yields CDR1 LNHNV and CDR2 YYDKDF (reference sequence). With 1 base removed from V and 2 bases from J, the gap between germline ends came to 15 bases. The CDR3 runs to 16 residues. CDR3 nucleotide sequence: TGTGCCACCAGCAGAGGAGGCAGGGTGATCCCCTACGAGCAGTACTTC. It specifies CATSRGGRVIPYEQYF.

The chain employs TRBV7-9 and TRBJ2-1, with 10 bases matching TRBD2. V dropped 4 bases and J dropped 6; count of bases not matched to a gene: 9. The CDR3 covers 16 residues. Germline-derived CDR1 and CDR2 are SEHNR and FQNEAQ (reference sequence). The CDR3 loop reads CASSSKTGLASNEQFF. CDR3 nucleotide sequence: TGTGCCAGCAGCTCGAAGACGGGACTAGCGAGCAATGAGCAGTTCTTC.

The chain recombines TRBV30 with TRBJ2-1; TRBD1 is a possible D gene (5 bases). There are 15 residues in the CDR3. Germline loops: CDR1 GTSNPN, CDR2 SVGIG (reference sequence). Trimming shortened V by 7 bases and J by 7 bases, and 23 bases separated the two germline ends. CDR3 loop: CALQAFEGAGNEQFF. CDR3 bases: TGTGCCTTACAGGCTTTTGAAGGGGCAGGGAATGAGCAGTTCTTC. The variable domain in full, with the rest retrieved from reference TRBV30 and TRBJ2-1, is SQTIHQWPATLVQPVGSPLSLECTVEGTSNPNLYWYRQAAGRGLQLLFYSVGIGQISSEVPQNLSASRPQDRQFILSSKKLLLSDSGFYLCALQAFEGAGNEQFFGPGTRLTVL.

The rearrangement links TRBV11-2 to TRBJ2-1, with 12 bases identical to TRBD2. The CDR3 runs 16 residues. Germline loops: CDR1 SGHAT, CDR2 FQNNGV. J gave up 6 bases and V 4 bases, and 7 bases lay outside the gene matches. The CDR3 is CASSSEGLAGFNEQFF. The CDR3 DNA sequence: TGTGCCAGCAGCTCCGAAGGACTAGCGGGGTTCAATGAGCAGTTCTTC.

The chain combines TRBV5-1 with TRBJ2-1; D possibly corresponds to TRBD2 (6 bases). The CDR3 has 17 amino acids. Between the trimmed V and J ends, which lost 0 bases and 3 bases, there was a span of 16 bases. Germline V gives CDR1 SGHRS, CDR2 YFSETQ. For the CDR3, the DNA is TGCGCCAGCAGCTTGGCCGGGAGCAGTACTCTCTACAATGAGCAGTTCTTC. Protein sequence: CASSLAGSSTLYNEQFF.

V usage is TRBV18 and J usage is TRBJ1-5, with 9 bases matching TRBD1. The CDR3 length is 15 residues. Trimming took 5 bases from V and 8 from J; bases not matched to a gene: 10. CDR1 is KGHSH and CDR2 is LQKENI in the germline V gene. CDR3 residues: CASSTLQGAQEPQHF. The CDR3 DNA is TGTGCCAGCTCAACCCTACAGGGGGCTCAGGAGCCCCAGCATTTT.

This sequence joins TRBV6-1 and TRBJ1-1; tentatively, D is TRBD1 (6 bases). V was clipped by 3 bases and J by 2 bases, with 10 bases between them. This CDR3 contains 14 residues. CDR1 and CDR2 (germline): MNHNS, SASEGT. Here the CDR3 reads CASSDGGSNTEAFF. CDR3 nucleotide sequence: TGTGCCAGCAGTGATGGGGGCTCCAACACTGAAGCTTTCTTT.

Of note for this clone: Other DNA sequences in this sample translate to the same CDR3. The V gene is TRBV18, the J gene TRBJ2-5; a possible D gene is TRBD1 (5 bases). The CDR3 runs 13 residues. V dropped 3 bases and J dropped 5 bases, with 10 bases sitting between them. Germline V gives CDR1 KGHSH, CDR2 LQKENI. The CDR3 reads CASSPGPGETQYF. The CDR3 DNA sequence: TGTGCCAGCTCACCGGGCCCAGGGGAGACCCAGTACTTC.

V gene TRBV6-1 combines with J gene TRBJ1-1; 7 nucleotides agree with TRBD1. Germline CDR1 is MNHNS and CDR2 is SASEGT. Losses at the gene ends were 6 bases for V and 1 base for J; bases not matched to a gene: 8. This CDR3 has 15 residues. In nucleotides, the CDR3 is TGTGCCAGCAGCGAGGGACAGCGCAGGAACACTGAAGCTTTCTTT. Translated: CASSEGQRRNTEAFF.

This clone was detected once. The CDR3 loop reads CASSFTGSETQYF. CDR3 nucleotide sequence: TGTGCCAGCAGCTTTACAGGGTCGGAGACCCAGTACTTC. This chain joins TRBV5-5 and TRBJ2-5; perhaps TRBD1 as D (6 bases). V was trimmed by 2 bases and J by 5 bases, leaving 10 bases between them. CDR3 size: 13 residues. The germline gives CDR1 SGHKS, CDR2 YYEKEE (reference sequence). The full variable domain, in which reference TRBV5-5 and TRBJ2-5 provide the parts outside the CDR3, is DAGVTQSPTHLIKTRGQQVTLRCSPISGHKSVSWYQQVLGQGPQFIFQYYEKEERGRGNFPDRFSARQFPNYSSELNVNALLLGDSALYLCASSFTGSETQYFGPGTRLLVL.

The J gene is TRBJ2-2, the V gene TRBV9; 8 positions match TRBD1. The ends lost 4 bases at V and 1 base at J; junction bases unmatched: 6. The germline CDR1 and CDR2 sequences are SGDLS and YYNGEE. The CDR3 extends over 16 amino acids. CDR3 amino acids: CASSLAGTGNTGELFF. DNA for the CDR3: TGTGCCAGCAGCCTAGCCGGGACAGGGAACACCGGGGAGCTGTTTTTT.

J is TRBJ2-2 and V is TRBV27; 11 nucleotides match TRBD2. After removal of 5 bases from V and 7 bases from J, the junction contained 3 bases not matched to a gene. The length of the CDR3 is 14 residues. The germline CDR1 and CDR2 sequences are MNHEY and SMNVEV (reference sequence). CDR3 loop: CASSGTSGIGELFF. The CDR3 DNA reads TGTGCCAGCAGTGGGACTAGCGGTATCGGGGAGCTGTTTTTT.

The chain uses TRBV7-6 and TRBJ2-1; TRBD2 matches 8 bases. The trim removed 1 base at V and 6 bases at J, leaving 8 bases unmatched. Germline V lookup: CDR1 SGHVS, CDR2 FNYEAQ. The CDR3 covers 16 residues. The CDR3 sequence: CASSLVLTGGINEQFF. DNA for the CDR3: TGTGCCAGCAGCTTAGTTTTGACGGGAGGGATCAATGAGCAGTTCTTC.

This chain uses TRBV5-1 with TRBJ2-5; the match to TRBD2 covers 10 bases. The ends lost 0 bases at V and 5 bases at J; junction bases unmatched: 7. The CDR3 runs 16 residues. Germline V gene lookup returns CDR1 SGHRS and CDR2 YFSETQ. CDR3 sequence (DNA): TGCGCCAGCAGCTTGGGGGGGACTAGCGTATCGGAGACCCAGTACTTC. Translating gives CASSLGGTSVSETQYF.

This clone has a single count. CDR3 sequence: CASSWAGTGFYEQYF. CDR3 nucleotides: TGTGCCAGCAGCTGGGCCGGGACAGGGTTTTACGAGCAGTACTTC. The genes are TRBV7-9 and TRBJ2-7, with 9 bases fitting TRBD1. V dropped 4 bases and J dropped 4; count of bases not matched to a gene: 8. Germline V gene data show CDR1 as SEHNR and CDR2 as FQNEAQ (reference sequence). CDR3 size: 15 residues.

The CDR3 loop is CASSLGFGDYEQYF. The CDR3 region has the DNA TGTGCCAGCAGCTTGGGGTTCGGTGACTACGAGCAGTACTTC. This chain connects TRBV5-6 to TRBJ2-7; D not resolved. Germline loops: CDR1 SGHDT, CDR2 YYEEEE. V was shortened by 0 bases and J by 3 bases, with 10 bases between the two germline ends. The CDR3 covers 14 residues.

The chain links TRBV4-1 to TRBJ2-1; 7 positions agree with TRBD2. After removal of 0 bases from V and 2 bases from J, the junction contained 1 base not matched to a gene. This CDR3 contains 15 residues. Germline assignment: CDR1 MGHRA and CDR2 YSYEKL. The CDR3 bases are TGCGCCAGCAGCCAAGAGGGGACTACCTACAATGAGCAGTTCTTC. This translates into CASSQEGTTYNEQFF.